This TCR beta chain stems from a study of blood T cells in healthy people across ages (dated by TCRdb to the mid-2010s). For the study in its entirety: Template switching captured roughly one uniquely barcoded TCR beta cDNA molecule per two T cells in model experiments. For two donors (one aged 18 to 30 and one aged 80 or older), the study analyzed two additional independent replicas of 1 million unique cDNA reads from the same blood draw. Four age groups were formed from the donors: young (average about 17 years), middle-aged (just under 40), aged (about 68) and long-lived (around 80). Using deep sequencing normalized with unique cDNA molecular identifiers, the study measured how TCR beta repertoire diversity changes with age. To avoid experimental bias, donors of different ages were distributed randomly across sequencing lanes.

For this chain, trimming is 6 bases at the V end and 5 bases at the J end, and the number of junction bases without a gene match is 12. As encoded in the germline V gene, CDR1 is SQVTM while CDR2 is ANQGSEA. The CDR3 sequence holds 16 residues, the cysteine and phenylalanine included. The CDR3 DNA has 48 bases and is translated from base 1. Libraries were built with 5' RACE. Data came from an Illumina HiSeq 2500. A second PCR of about 6 to 12 cycles was performed with a sample-barcoded 5' primer and a J-beta primer mix. Each TCR beta cDNA molecule received a unique molecular identifier from a template-switch 5' adaptor carrying 12 random nucleotides. Each sample yielded at least 2.5 million CDR3-containing paired-end reads. First-strand cDNA was synthesized from all RNA with the Mint cDNA synthesis kit, primed by a TRBC-specific oligonucleotide. Following uracil-DNA glycosylase treatment, all cDNA underwent a first 18-cycle PCR with the universal primers M1SS and BC2_uni_R. Per the original workflow: For normalization, 1 million high-quality reads, each with a distinct molecular identifier, were randomly selected from each sample. Instead of being binned into consensus sequences, reads that shared molecular identifiers were thrown out. MiTCR, set to a Q25 quality threshold and the strictest error-elimination algorithm, was used for CDR3 identification, clonotype clustering and error correction. A nonparametric unseen species model with Euler transformation was used to estimate a lower bound on total TCR beta diversity. In TCRdb, the public reads were trimmed at Q25 with fastp and aligned with MiXCR, with productive beta chains retained. Under each unique CDR3 protein, matching rows form one entry showing the most common genes and DNA. It is TCRdb's table, rather than the study itself, that gives the V and J calls and clone size. The sample yields under 1,000,000 distinct CDR3 sequences; around 45% were counted once. The top ten clonotypes cover 15% to 20% of the sample.

Overall study results and their limits: Compared with the aged group, the long-lived group had more naive CD4+ T cells, fewer expanded clones and increased TCR diversity, a pattern suggesting age selection. Because the CMV infection status of the donors was unknown, age-related changes in expanded clonotypes may potentially have been confounded. Observed TCR beta diversity correlated strongly with the percentage of naive T cells measured by flow cytometry. Since profiling was done on bulk unsorted PBMCs, naive and antigen-experienced compartments could not be conclusively compared. As age increased, observed TCR beta diversity per million T cells dropped in a roughly linear way, and a significant reduction was already evident by age 40. Estimates of total diversity based on one million sequenced T cells were considered lower bounds and underestimates.

Donors were a few dozen systemically healthy Caucasian individuals from Russia aged roughly 6 to 90 years. Each donor gave around 9.9 milliliters of peripheral blood, collected into EDTA-treated Vacutainer tubes. Ficoll-Paque density-gradient centrifugation was used to isolate PBMCs, with at least 7 million per sample. Trizol reagent was used to extract total RNA from the PBMCs, yielding at least 6 micrograms per sample. For every donor, flow cytometry on a PBMC aliquot measured the percentage of naive CD45RAhigh/CD27high T cells. This clonotype was found a few times. It has no known antigen specificity. No quality values exist for individual bases; no much larger clone is one base distant.

The sample consisted of blood. Rearrangement joined TRBV29-1 to TRBJ2-1, with 11 bases matching TRBD2. This receptor was obtained from an elderly man in good health. In nucleotides, the sequence is TGCAGCGTAGGTCGGGCCGGGACTAGCGGTAACAATGAGCAGTTCTTC. It encodes CSVGRAGTSGNNEQFF.